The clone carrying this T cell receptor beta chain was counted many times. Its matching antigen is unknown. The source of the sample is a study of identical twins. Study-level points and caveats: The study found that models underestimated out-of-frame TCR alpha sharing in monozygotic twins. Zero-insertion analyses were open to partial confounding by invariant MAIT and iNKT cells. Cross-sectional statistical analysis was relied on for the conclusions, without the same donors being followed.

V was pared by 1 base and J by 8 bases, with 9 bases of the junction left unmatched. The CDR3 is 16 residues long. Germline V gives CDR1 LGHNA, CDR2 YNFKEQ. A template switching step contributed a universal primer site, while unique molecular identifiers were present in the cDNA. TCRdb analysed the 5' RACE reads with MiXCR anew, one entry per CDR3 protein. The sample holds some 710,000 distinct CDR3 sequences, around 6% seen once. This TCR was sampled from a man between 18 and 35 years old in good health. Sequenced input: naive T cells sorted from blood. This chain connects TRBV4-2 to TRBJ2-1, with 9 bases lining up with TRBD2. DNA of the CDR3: TGTGCCAGCAGCCAAGTAAAAGCGGGAGGTCTAGATGAGCAGTTCTTC. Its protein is CASSQVKAGGLDEQFF.